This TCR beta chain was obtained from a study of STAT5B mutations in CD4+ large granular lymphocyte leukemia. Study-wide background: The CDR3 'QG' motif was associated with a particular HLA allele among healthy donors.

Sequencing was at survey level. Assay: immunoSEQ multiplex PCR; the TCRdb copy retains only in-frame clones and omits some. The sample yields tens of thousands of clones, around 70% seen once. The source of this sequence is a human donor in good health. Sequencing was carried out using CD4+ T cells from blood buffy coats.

The CDR3 region is CASSYSEGAEPQHF. CDR3 coding DNA: TGTGCCAGCAGTTACTCAGAAGGGGCTGAGCCCCAGCATTTT. This sequence joins TRBV6-5 and TRBJ1-5, with D tentatively TRBD1 (5 bases). This CDR3 comprises 14 residues. With 0 bases removed from V and 8 bases from J, the gap between germline ends came to 11 bases. CDR1 and CDR2 from the germline V gene are MNHEY and SVGAGI.